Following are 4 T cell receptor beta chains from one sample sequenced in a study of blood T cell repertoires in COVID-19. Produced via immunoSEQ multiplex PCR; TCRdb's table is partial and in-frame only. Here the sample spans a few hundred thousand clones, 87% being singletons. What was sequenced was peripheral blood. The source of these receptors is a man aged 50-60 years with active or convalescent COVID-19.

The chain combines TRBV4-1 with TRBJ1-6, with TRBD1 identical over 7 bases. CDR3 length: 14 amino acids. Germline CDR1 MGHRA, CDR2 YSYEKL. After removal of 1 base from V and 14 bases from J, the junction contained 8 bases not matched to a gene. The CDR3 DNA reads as TGCGCCAGCAGCCAAGGTATACAGGGGCAGGCCCTCCACTTT. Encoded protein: CASSQGIQGQALHF.

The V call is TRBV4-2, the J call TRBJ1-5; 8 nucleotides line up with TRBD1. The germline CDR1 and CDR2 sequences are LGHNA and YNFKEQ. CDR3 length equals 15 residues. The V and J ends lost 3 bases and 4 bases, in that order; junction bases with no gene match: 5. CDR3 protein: CASSQEDRENQPQHF. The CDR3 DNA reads TGTGCCAGCAGCCAGGAGGACAGGGAGAATCAGCCCCAGCATTTT.

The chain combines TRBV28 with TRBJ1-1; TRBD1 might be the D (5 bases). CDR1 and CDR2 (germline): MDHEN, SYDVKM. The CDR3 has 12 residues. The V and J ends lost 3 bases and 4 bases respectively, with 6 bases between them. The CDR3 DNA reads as TGTGCCAGCAGTTTCAGGGCCACTGAAGCTTTCTTT. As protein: CASSFRATEAFF.

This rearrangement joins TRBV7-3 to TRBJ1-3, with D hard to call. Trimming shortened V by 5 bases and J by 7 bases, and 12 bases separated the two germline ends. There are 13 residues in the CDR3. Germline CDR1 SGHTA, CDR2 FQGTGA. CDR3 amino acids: CASSRIPGNTIYF. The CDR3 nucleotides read TGTGCCAGCAGCCGTATTCCGGGGAACACCATATATTTT.